This is a list of T cell receptor beta chains from one sample in a study of T cells in Graves' hyperthyroidism and ophthalmopathy. TCRdb re-called the multiplex PCR reads through MiXCR, storing one row per CDR3 protein. This repertoire shows some 700,000 distinct CDR3 sequences, roughly 17% found once; its top ten account for roughly 16%. Sequencing input: blood. The receptors here all came from a man in his fifties with Graves' hyperthyroidism. Both conserved end residues are part of each CDR3. Fields, in order: clone size, J gene, V gene, D gene, CDR3 DNA, CDR3 protein. D genes are given only for firm matches. Expanded clones are given a class, and other clones once, few, many or no size at all.

>NA|TRBJ2-7|TRBV7-2|TRBD2
TGTGCCAGCAGTCAAGGACTAGCGGGACCTTACGAGCAGTACTTC
CASSQGLAGPYEQYF
>many|TRBJ2-7|TRBV9|NA
TGTGCCAGCAGCGTAGAGGCCAGGGGTTGGGACGAGCAGTACTTC
CASSVEARGWDEQYF
>NA|TRBJ2-1|TRBV30|TRBD2
TGTGCCTGGGGGAGGGTGCTGGGTTTCGATGAGCAGTTCTTC
CAWGRVLGFDEQFF
>few|TRBJ1-5|TRBV7-6|NA
TGTGCCAGCAGCTTAGTTGGAGGTTCCGGCAATCAGCCCCAGCATTTT
CASSLVGGSGNQPQHF
>few|TRBJ1-6|TRBV27|TRBD1
TGTGCCAGCAGCACTACAGGGGATTCACCCCTCCACTTT
CASSTTGDSPLHF
>NA|TRBJ1-6|TRBV14|TRBD1
TGTGCCAGCAGGCGACAGGGGAATTCGGATTCACCCCTCCACTTT
CASRRQGNSDSPLHF
>NA|TRBJ2-7|TRBV6-2/TRBV6-3|NA
TGTGCCAGCAGTGACCACGGGGACGGGGAGCAGTACTTC
CASSDHGDGEQYF
>many|TRBJ2-4|TRBV11-2|NA
TGTGCCAGCAGCTCCGGACCGGGAGCCAACATTCAGTACTTC
CASSSGPGANIQYF
>few|TRBJ1-2|TRBV28|TRBD1
TGTGCCAGCATTACCGGACAGGGGGGTGGCTACACCTTC
CASITGQGGGYTF
>NA|TRBJ2-2|TRBV28|NA
TGTGCCAGCAGTTTATTCTTCAGGGGCACCGGGGAGCTGTTTTTT
CASSLFFRGTGELFF
>many|TRBJ1-1|TRBV12-3/TRBV12-4|NA
TGTGCCAGCAGTTTACAAGGCGCGGTGAACACTGAAGCTTTCTTT
CASSLQGAVNTEAFF
>NA|TRBJ2-7|TRBV6-2/TRBV6-3|NA
TGTGCCAGCAGCCTCCTTACTTTCGAGCAGTACTTC
CASSLLTFEQYF
>many|TRBJ2-7|TRBV7-2|TRBD1
TGTGCCAGCAGCTCAGGACAGGCTCTCCGGGCCTACGAGCAGTACTTC
CASSSGQALRAYEQYF
>NA|TRBJ1-1|TRBV29-1|NA
TGCAGCGTTGTGCGGGACACTGAAGCTTTCTTT
CSVVRDTEAFF
>NA|TRBJ1-4|TRBV6-1|NA
TGTGCCAGCAGTGACTACACAACAACTAATGAAAAACTGTTTTTT
CASSDYTTTNEKLFF
>NA|TRBJ2-6|TRBV7-2|NA
TGTGCCAGCAGCCTCTCTACAGGACGGTTGTCTGGGGCCAACGTCCTGACTTTC
CASSLSTGRLSGANVLTF
>NA|TRBJ1-5|TRBV7-8|TRBD1
TGTGCCAGCAGCCTCAATCCCGGGACAGGGGATCAGCCCCAGCATTTT
CASSLNPGTGDQPQHF
>few|TRBJ2-5|TRBV7-2|TRBD1
TGTGCCAGCAGCCCAGAGACAGGGGGTTACGAGACCCAGTACTTC
CASSPETGGYETQYF
>NA|TRBJ2-5|TRBV27|NA
TGTGCCAGCAGGCCGCTAGAAAGGAGCGGAGAGACCCAGTACTTC
CASRPLERSGETQYF
>many|TRBJ2-2|TRBV6-1|NA
TGTGCCAGCAGTTCCAACGGGGGCCAGAACACCGGGGAGCTGTTTTTT
CASSSNGGQNTGELFF
>many|TRBJ2-1|TRBV11-2|TRBD2
TGTGCCAGCAGCGGCGGGAGGGCCTATCCCAATGAGCAGTTCTTC
CASSGGRAYPNEQFF
>NA|TRBJ2-3|TRBV5-1|NA
TGCGCCAGCAGCTCTCCCAGGGAAACAGATACGCACTATTTT
CASSSPRETDTHYF
>few|TRBJ2-2|TRBV6-2/TRBV6-3|NA
TGTGCCAGCATTGGACGGGGTGGTGGCACCGGGGAGCTGTTTTTT
CASIGRGGGTGELFF
>many|TRBJ2-5|TRBV27|NA
TGTGCCAGCAGTTTAGCGCCGGAGGGCCTCGGGGAGACCCAGTACTTC
CASSLAPEGLGETQYF
>NA|TRBJ1-1|TRBV7-9|TRBD1
TGTGCCAGCAGCTCGACAGGGAATATCGCTGAAGCTTTCTTT
CASSSTGNIAEAFF
>NA|TRBJ1-1|TRBV27|NA
TGTGCCAGCAGACAGGCCGGTGACACTGAAGCTTTCTTT
CASRQAGDTEAFF
>many|TRBJ2-1|TRBV27|NA
TGTGCCAGGGGACTCGTTCACAATGAGCAGTTCTTC
CARGLVHNEQFF
>NA|TRBJ2-4|TRBV28|NA
TGTGCCAGCAGTTTACAGACGGGAGTATGGTACTTC
CASSLQTGVWYF
>few|TRBJ2-1|TRBV28|TRBD2
TGTGCCAGCAGTCTAGGACTAGTTTACAATGAGCAGTTCTTC
CASSLGLVYNEQFF
>few|TRBJ1-2|TRBV19|NA
TGTGCCAGTAGTCCTCAGGGAAAGGCCTATGGCTACACCTTC
CASSPQGKAYGYTF
>many|TRBJ1-6|TRBV7-2|NA
TGTGCCAGCAGCTTACCGCTGGGGGATTCACCCCTCCACTTT
CASSLPLGDSPLHF
>few|TRBJ2-1|TRBV20-1|TRBD2
TGCAGTGCTGAAACCGGGACTAGCGGGAGCTACAATGAGCAGTTCTTC
CSAETGTSGSYNEQFF
>many|TRBJ2-7|TRBV28|NA
TGTGCCAGCAGTGTGAACGGAGGCACCTACGAGCAGTACTTC
CASSVNGGTYEQYF
>many|TRBJ2-1|TRBV12-5|NA
TGTGCTAGTGGTTTGGTTGTGGGGGGCACCCTGAATGAGCAGTTCTTC
CASGLVVGGTLNEQFF
>many|TRBJ2-1|TRBV28|NA
TGTGCCAGCAGTTTAATAATTGTTCTAAACAATGAGCAGTTCTTC
CASSLIIVLNNEQFF
>NA|TRBJ1-2|TRBV24-1|NA
TGTGCCACCTCAGAGGGGCCCGGGGGTGGCTACACCTTC
CATSEGPGGGYTF
>many|TRBJ2-4|TRBV6-2/TRBV6-3|NA
TGTGCCAGCAATTTCCAATCGATGGGGGCGGCCAAAAACATTCAGTACTTC
CASNFQSMGAAKNIQYF
>many|TRBJ2-7|TRBV28|TRBD2
TGTGCCAGCAGTTTTAGCGGGGTCCGGGGCTCCTACGAGCAGTACTTC
CASSFSGVRGSYEQYF
>many|TRBJ2-7|TRBV28|TRBD2
TGTGCCAGCAGTTCCACATGGGACTACCCCGACGAGCAGTACTTC
CASSSTWDYPDEQYF
>NA|TRBJ2-5|TRBV6-1|NA
TGTGCCAGCGAGGGGGGCCAAGAGACCCAGTACTTC
CASEGGQETQYF
>NA|TRBJ2-2|TRBV25-1|TRBD1
TGTGCCAGCAGTGAATTTGGACAGGCTAACACCGGGGAGCTGTTTTTT
CASSEFGQANTGELFF
>NA|TRBJ2-3|TRBV30|TRBD1
TGTGCCTGGAGTGGGACAGGTGGGGGAGATACGCAGTATTTT
CAWSGTGGGDTQYF